This passage covers 6 T cell receptor beta chains from one sample sequenced in a study of OX40 agonist ivuxolimab in advanced cancers. Profiled with immunoSEQ multiplex PCR; TCRdb holds only in-frame clones, not every one. The table lists about 20,000 clones, 75% to 85% of them singletons. Sequences were derived from CD4+ or CD8+ T cells sorted from blood, sampled in a trial of the OX40 agonist ivuxolimab. These receptors were taken from an adult with an advanced solid tumor such as melanoma, head and neck, liver or kidney cancer.

The genes are TRBV5-6 and TRBJ1-5, with D tentatively TRBD1 (5 bases). The CDR3 is 18 residues long. The germline V and J ends were trimmed by 0 bases and 5 bases, with 21 bases remaining between them. In germline, CDR1 is SGHDT, CDR2 YYEEEE. The CDR3 nucleotides are TGTGCCAGCAGCTTGGGGTTCGTCGGCAGGGAGTCGCATCAGCCCCAGCATTTT. Translating it yields CASSLGFVGRESHQPQHF. Together with reference TRBV5-6 and TRBJ1-5, the CDR3 gives the full variable domain: DAGVTQSPTHLIKTRGQQVTLRCSPKSGHDTVSWYQQALGQGPQFIFQYYEEEERQRGNFPDRFSGHQFPNYSSELNVNALLLGDSALYLCASSLGFVGRESHQPQHFGDGTRLSIL.

The table lists this clone with a few counts. The chain is built from TRBV21-1 and TRBJ1-4; TRBD1, the table's D call, lacks a check against the DNA. TRBV21-1 is annotated as a pseudogene. The CDR3 is 15 residues long. CDR3 sequence: CASIFNRQINEKLFF. The CDR3 DNA follows: TGTGCCAGCATCTTTAATCGACAGATTAATGAAAAACTGTTTTTT.

This rearrangement joins TRBV29-1 to TRBJ1-3; 8 nucleotides agree with TRBD1. The CDR3 contains 14 residues. CDR1 SQVTM and CDR2 ANQGSEA come from the germline V gene. V lost 6 bases to trimming and J lost 0 bases; unmatched junction nucleotides: 4. The CDR3 DNA sequence: TGCAGCGTACCGGACAGGGACTCTGGAAACACCATATATTTT. It translates to CSVPDRDSGNTIYF.

The chain uses TRBV29-1 and TRBJ2-2; D is perhaps TRBD2 (5 bases). V was trimmed by 5 bases and J by 2 bases, leaving 9 bases between them. Germline CDR1 reads SQVTM; CDR2 reads ANQGSEA. CDR3 length: 13 residues. DNA for the CDR3: TGCAGCGTTCAGCGGCCTAACACCGGGGAGCTGTTTTTT. Translated, it gives CSVQRPNTGELFF.

The chain carries TRBV11-3 and TRBJ1-2, with D possibly being TRBD1 (5 bases). CDR3 length: 18 residues. The V gene's germline CDR1 is SGHNT and CDR2 YENEEA. V was pared by 7 bases and J by 5 bases, with 29 bases between. CDR3: CASTSAGVEPRNVYGYTF. DNA for the CDR3: TGTGCCAGCACCTCCGCGGGGGTGGAACCCCGGAATGTATATGGCTACACCTTC. The full variable domain, with the rest looked up from reference TRBV11-3 and TRBJ1-2, is EAGVVQSPRYKIIEKKQPVAFWCNPISGHNTLYWYLQNLGQGPELLIRYENEEAVDDSQLPKDRFSAERLKGVDSTLKIQPAELGDSAVYLCASTSAGVEPRNVYGYTFGSGTRLTVV.

The gene calls are TRBV7-2 and TRBJ2-5; D might be TRBD1 or TRBD2, each matching 6 bases. The closer fit of TRBJ2-7 to the DNA end suggests the J call may be wrong. The CDR3 runs 14 residues. Germline CDR1 is SGHTA and CDR2 is FQGNSA. The CDR3 region has the DNA TGTGCCAGCAGCTTAACTGGAGGGACACGCGAGCAGTACTTC. Translation: CASSLTGGTREQYF.